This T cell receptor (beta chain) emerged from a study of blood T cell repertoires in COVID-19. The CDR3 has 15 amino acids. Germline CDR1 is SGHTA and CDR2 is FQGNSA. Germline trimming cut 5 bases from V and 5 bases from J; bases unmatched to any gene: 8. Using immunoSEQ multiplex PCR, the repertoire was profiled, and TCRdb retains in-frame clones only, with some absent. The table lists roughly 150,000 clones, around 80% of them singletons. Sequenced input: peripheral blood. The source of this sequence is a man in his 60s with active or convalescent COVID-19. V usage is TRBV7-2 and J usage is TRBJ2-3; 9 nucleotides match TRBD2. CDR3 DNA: TGTGCCAGCAGCGGCGGGAGGGTATCGGAAGATACGCAGTATTTT. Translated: CASSGGRVSEDTQYF.